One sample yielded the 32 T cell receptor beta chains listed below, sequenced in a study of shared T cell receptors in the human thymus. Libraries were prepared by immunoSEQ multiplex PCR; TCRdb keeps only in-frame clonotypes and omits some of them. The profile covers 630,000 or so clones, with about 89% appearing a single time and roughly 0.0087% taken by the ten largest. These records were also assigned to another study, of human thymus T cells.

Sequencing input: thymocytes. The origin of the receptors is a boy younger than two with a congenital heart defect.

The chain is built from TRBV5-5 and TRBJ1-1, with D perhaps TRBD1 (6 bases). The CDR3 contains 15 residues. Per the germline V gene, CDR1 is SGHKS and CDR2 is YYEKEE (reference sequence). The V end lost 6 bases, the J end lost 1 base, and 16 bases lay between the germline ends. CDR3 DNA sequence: TGTGCCAGCACTGCTGGACAGTCAAGGAACACTGAAGCTTTCTTT. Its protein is CASTAGQSRNTEAFF.

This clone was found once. In nucleotides, the CDR3 is TGTGCCAGCAAAAATGTCGGGACTAACAACACTGAAGCTTTCTTT. Its translation: CASKNVGTNNTEAFF. This chain connects TRBV7-9 to TRBJ1-1; D is possibly TRBD1 (5 bases). Trimming shortened V by 7 bases and J by 2 bases, and 17 bases separated the two germline ends. The CDR3 sequence is 15 residues long. CDR1 is SEHNR, CDR2 FQNEAQ, per germline (reference sequence).

CDR3 sequence: CASSLIRLPYEQYF. The CDR3 DNA follows: TGTGCCAGCAGCTTGATCCGCCTACCCTACGAGCAGTACTTC. The rearrangement joins TRBV5-6 to TRBJ2-7; D remains unclear. This CDR3 is built from 14 residues. V lost 1 base to trimming and J lost 2 bases, with 10 bases between them. Germline CDR1 SGHDT, CDR2 YYEEEE.

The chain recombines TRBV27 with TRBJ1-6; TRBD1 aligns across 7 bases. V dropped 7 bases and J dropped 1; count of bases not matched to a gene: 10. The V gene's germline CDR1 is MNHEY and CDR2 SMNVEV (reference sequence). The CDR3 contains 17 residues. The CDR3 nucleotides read TGTGCCAGCACCAAGCGAGGGGGCGAATCCTATAATTCACCCCTCCACTTT. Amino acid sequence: CASTKRGGESYNSPLHF.

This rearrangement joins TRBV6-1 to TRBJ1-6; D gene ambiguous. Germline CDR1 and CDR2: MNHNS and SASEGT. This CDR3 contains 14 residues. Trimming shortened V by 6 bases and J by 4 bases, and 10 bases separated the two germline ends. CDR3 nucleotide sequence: TGTGCCAGCAGGCAGAGGGAGTATAATTCACCCCTCCACTTT. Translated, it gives CASRQREYNSPLHF.

CDR3 in amino acids: CASSVARGLPRLAGGQLQETQYF. CDR3 bases: TGTGCCAGCAGCGTAGCCAGGGGACTCCCCCGACTAGCGGGAGGGCAACTCCAAGAGACCCAGTACTTC. The rearrangement links TRBV9 to TRBJ2-5, with 14 bases identical to TRBD2. This CDR3 comprises 23 residues. CDR1 and CDR2 from the germline V gene are SGDLS and YYNGEE. The V gene end was trimmed by 0 bases and the J gene end by 1 base; junction bases not matched to a gene: 20.

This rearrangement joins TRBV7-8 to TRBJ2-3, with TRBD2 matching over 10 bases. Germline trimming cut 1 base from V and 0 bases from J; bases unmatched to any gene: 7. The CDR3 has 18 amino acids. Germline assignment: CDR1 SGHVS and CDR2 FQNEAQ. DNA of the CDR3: TGTGCCAGCAGCTTAGAGCTAGCGGGAGAAGGGAGCACAGATACGCAGTATTTT. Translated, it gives CASSLELAGEGSTDTQYF.

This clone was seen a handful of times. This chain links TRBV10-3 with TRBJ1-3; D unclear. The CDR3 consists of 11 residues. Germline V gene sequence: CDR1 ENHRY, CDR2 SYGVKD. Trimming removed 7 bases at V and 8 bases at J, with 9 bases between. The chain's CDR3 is CAITGRDTIYF. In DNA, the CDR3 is TGTGCCATCACTGGGAGGGACACCATATATTTT.

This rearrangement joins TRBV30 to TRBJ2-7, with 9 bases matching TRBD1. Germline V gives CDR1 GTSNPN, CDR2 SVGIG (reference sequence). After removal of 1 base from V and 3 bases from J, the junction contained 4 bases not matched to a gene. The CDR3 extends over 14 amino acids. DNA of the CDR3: TGTGCCTGGAGTGCCGGGACAGGGCGCTACGAGCAGTACTTC. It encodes CAWSAGTGRYEQYF. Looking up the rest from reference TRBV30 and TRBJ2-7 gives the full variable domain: SQTIHQWPATLVQPVGSPLSLECTVEGTSNPNLYWYRQAAGRGLQLLFYSVGIGQISSEVPQNLSASRPQDRQFILSSKKLLLSDSGFYLCAWSAGTGRYEQYFGPGTRLTVT.

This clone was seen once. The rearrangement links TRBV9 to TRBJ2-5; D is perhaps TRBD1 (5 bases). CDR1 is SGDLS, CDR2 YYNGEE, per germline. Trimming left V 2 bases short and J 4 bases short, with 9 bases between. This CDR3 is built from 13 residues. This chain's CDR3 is CASSVQGRETQYF. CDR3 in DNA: TGTGCCAGCAGCGTCCAGGGTCGAGAGACCCAGTACTTC.

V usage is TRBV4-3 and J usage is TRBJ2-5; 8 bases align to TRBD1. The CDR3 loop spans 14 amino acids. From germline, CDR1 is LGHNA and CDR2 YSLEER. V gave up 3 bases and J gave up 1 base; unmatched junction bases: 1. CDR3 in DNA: TGCGCCAGCAGCCAGGACAGGGCCCAAGAGACCCAGTACTTC. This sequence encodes CASSQDRAQETQYF.

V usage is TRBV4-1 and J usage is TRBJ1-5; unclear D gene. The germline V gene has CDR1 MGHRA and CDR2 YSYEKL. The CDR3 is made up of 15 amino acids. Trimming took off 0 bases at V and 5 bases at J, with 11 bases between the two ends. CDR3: CASSQDGPEDQPQHF. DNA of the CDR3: TGCGCCAGCAGCCAAGACGGACCGGAGGATCAGCCCCAGCATTTT.

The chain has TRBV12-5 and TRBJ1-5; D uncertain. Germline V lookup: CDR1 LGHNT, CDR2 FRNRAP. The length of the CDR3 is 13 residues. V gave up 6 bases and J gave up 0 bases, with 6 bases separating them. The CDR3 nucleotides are TGTGCTAGTGGCCCCTATAGCAATCAGCCCCAGCATTTT. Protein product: CASGPYSNQPQHF.

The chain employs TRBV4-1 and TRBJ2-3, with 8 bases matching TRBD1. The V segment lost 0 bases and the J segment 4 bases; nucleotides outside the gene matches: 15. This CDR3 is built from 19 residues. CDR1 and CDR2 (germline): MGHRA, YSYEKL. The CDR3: CASSQDPEDRDRHADTQYF. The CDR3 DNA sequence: TGCGCCAGCAGCCAAGATCCGGAGGACAGGGACAGGCACGCAGATACGCAGTATTTT.

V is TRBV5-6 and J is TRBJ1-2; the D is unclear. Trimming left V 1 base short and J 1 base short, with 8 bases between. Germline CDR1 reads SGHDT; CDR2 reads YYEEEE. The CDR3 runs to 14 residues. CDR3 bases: TGTGCCAGCAGCTTGTCGCGAAATAACTATGGCTACACCTTC. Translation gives CASSLSRNNYGYTF.

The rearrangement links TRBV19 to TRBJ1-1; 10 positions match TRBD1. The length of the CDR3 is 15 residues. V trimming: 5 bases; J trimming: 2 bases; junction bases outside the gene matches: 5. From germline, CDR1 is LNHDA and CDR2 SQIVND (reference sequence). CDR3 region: CASSGTGENNTEAFF. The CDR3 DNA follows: TGTGCCAGTAGTGGGACAGGGGAAAACAACACTGAAGCTTTCTTT.

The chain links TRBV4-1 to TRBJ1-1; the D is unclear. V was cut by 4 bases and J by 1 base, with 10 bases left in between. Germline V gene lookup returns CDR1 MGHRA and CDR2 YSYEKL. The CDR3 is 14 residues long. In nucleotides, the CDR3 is TGCGCCAGCAGCCTCGGGATGGGGAACACTGAAGCTTTCTTT. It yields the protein CASSLGMGNTEAFF.

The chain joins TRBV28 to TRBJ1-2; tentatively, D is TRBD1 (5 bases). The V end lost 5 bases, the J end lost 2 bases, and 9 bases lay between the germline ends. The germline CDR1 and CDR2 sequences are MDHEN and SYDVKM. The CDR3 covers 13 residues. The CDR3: CASSIKGNYGYTF. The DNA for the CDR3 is TGTGCCAGCAGTATCAAGGGGAACTATGGCTACACCTTC.

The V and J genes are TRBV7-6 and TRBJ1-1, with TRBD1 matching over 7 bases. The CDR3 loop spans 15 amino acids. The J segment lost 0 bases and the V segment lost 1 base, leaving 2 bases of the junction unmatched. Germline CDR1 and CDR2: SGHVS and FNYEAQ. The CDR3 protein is CASSLGDRLNTEAFF. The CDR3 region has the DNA TGTGCCAGCAGCTTAGGGGACAGATTGAACACTGAAGCTTTCTTT.

This CDR3 is CASMASGRVGETQYF. The CDR3 DNA reads TGTGCCAGCATGGCTAGCGGGAGGGTTGGGGAGACCCAGTACTTC. The chain recombines TRBV2 with TRBJ2-5, with 12 positions matching TRBD2. In germline, CDR1 is SNHLY, CDR2 FYNNEI. V gave up 7 bases and J gave up 5 bases; unmatched junction bases: 8. The CDR3 loop spans 15 amino acids.

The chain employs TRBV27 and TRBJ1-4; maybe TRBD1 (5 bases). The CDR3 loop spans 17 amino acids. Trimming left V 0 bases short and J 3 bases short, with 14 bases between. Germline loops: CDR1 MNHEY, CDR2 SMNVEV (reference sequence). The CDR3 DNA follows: TGTGCCAGCAGTTTATCAGGCAGGGAAGGATCTAATGAAAAACTGTTTTTT. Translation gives CASSLSGREGSNEKLFF.

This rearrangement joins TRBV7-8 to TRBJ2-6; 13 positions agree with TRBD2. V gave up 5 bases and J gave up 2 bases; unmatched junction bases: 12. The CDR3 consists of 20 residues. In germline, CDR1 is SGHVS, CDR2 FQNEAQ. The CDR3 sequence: CASSPPTSGRARAGANVLTF. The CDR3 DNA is TGTGCCAGCAGCCCCCCCACTAGCGGGAGGGCCCGTGCTGGGGCCAACGTCCTGACTTTC. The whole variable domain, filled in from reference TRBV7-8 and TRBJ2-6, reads GAGVSQSPRYKVAKRGQDVALRCDPISGHVSLFWYQQALGQGPEFLTYFQNEAQLDKSGLPSDRFFAERPEGSVSTLKIQRTQQEDSAVYLCASSPPTSGRARAGANVLTFGAGSRLTVL.

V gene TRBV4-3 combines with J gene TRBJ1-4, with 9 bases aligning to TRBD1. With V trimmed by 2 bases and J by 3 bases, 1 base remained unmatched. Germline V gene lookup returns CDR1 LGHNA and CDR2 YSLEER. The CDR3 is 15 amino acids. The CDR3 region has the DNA TGCGCCAGCAGCCAAAACAGGGGGCCTAATGAAAAACTGTTTTTT. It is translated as CASSQNRGPNEKLFF.

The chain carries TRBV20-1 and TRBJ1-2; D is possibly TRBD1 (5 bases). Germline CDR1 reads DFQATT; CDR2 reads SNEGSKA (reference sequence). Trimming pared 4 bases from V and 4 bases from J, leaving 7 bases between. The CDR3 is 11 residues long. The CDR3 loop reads CSATGFYGYTF. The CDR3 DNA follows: TGCAGTGCTACAGGGTTCTATGGCTACACCTTC.

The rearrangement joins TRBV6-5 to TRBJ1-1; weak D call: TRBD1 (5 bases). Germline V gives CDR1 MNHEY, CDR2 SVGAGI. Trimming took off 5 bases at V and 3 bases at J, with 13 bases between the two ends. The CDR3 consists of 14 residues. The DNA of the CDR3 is TGTGCCAGCAGTCAGGGAAAGAGCGACACTGAAGCTTTCTTT. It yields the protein CASSQGKSDTEAFF.

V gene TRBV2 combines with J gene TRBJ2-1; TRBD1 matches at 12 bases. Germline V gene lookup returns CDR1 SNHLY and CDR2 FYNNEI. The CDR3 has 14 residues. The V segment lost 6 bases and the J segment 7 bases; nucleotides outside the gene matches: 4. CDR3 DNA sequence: TGTGCCAGCAGACCGGGACAGGGGGCGAATGAGCAGTTCTTC. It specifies CASRPGQGANEQFF. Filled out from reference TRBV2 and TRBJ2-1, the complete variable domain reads EPEVTQTPSHQVTQMGQEVILRCVPISNHLYFYWYRQILGQKVEFLVSFYNNEISEKSEIFDDQFSVERPDGSNFTLKIRSTKLEDSAMYFCASRPGQGANEQFFGPGTRLTVL.

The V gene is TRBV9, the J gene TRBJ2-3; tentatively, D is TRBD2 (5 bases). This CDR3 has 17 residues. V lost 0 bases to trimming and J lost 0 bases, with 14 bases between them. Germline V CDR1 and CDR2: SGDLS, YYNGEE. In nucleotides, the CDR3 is TGTGCCAGCAGCGTAGGAGTGGGGAGCCGTAGCACAGATACGCAGTATTTT. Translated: CASSVGVGSRSTDTQYF.

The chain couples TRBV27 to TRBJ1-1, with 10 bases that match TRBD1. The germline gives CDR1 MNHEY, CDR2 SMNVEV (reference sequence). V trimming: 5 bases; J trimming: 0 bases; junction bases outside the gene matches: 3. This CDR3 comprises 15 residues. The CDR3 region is CASSPGQGVNTEAFF. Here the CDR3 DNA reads TGTGCCAGCAGTCCAGGACAGGGGGTGAACACTGAAGCTTTCTTT.

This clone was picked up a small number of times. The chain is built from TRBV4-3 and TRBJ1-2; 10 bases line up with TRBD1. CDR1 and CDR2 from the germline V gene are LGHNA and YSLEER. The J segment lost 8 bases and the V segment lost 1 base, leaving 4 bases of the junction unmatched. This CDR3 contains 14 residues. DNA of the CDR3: TGCGCCAGCAGCCAAGTGGGACAGGGGAAGGGCTACACCTTC. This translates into CASSQVGQGKGYTF.

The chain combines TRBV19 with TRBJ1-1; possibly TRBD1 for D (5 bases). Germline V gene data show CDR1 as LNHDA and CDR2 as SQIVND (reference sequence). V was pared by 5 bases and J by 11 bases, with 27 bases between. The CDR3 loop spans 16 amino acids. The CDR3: CASSQGGSATAMRAFF. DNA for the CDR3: TGTGCCAGTAGTCAGGGCGGGAGCGCCACGGCAATGCGGGCTTTCTTT.

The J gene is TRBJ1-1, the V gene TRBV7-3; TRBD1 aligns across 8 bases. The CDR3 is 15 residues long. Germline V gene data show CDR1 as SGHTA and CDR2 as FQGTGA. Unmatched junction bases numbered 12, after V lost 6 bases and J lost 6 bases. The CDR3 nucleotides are TGTGCCAGCAGGATACACTCCCAGGGGGCATCTGAAGCTTTCTTT. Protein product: CASRIHSQGASEAFF.

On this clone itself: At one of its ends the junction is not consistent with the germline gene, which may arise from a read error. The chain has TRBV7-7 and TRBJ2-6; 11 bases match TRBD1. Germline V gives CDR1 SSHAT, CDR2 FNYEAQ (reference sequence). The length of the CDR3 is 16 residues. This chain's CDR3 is CASSTDRGLGANVLTF. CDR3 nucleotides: TGTGCTAGCAGCACGGACAGGGGGCTTGGGGCCAACGTCCTGACTTTC. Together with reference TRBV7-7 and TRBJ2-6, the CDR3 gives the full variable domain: GAGVSQSPRYKVTKRGQDVTLRCDPISSHATLYWYQQALGQGPEFLTYFNYEAQPDKSGLPSDRFSAERPEGSISTLTIQRTEQRDSAMYRCASSTDRGLGANVLTFGAGSRLTVL.